A single TCR beta chain is shown here with its context. This clonotype was detected only a few times. What antigen it recognizes has not been identified. One base away there is no much larger clone; base qualities are not given. The time point label corresponds to: blood at routine non-recurrence follow-up after resection. TCR sequencing used whole RNA extracted from tumor and nontumor lung tissue, or from cryopreserved PBMC samples, without cell sorting. Patients were selected for TCR sequencing only if sufficient RNA was available from at least two tumor regions. The sample comes from a study of spatial heterogeneity in lung cancer (dated by TCRdb to about 2019). About the investigation overall: The donors were 65 to 85 patients from the lung TRACERx cohort who had early-stage, untreated non-small cell lung cancer. Follow-up PBMC samples were sequenced whenever available, with a median time to follow-up of approximately 2 years after resection. Beta-chain transcripts were consistently detected in greater numbers than alpha-chain transcripts, which likely reflects a higher abundance of beta-chain transcripts. In the raw uncorrected reads, each unique combination of TCR and UMI appeared more than ten times on average. The study quantitatively compared TCR alpha and beta repertoires across multiple tumor regions, matched nontumor lung and blood in non-small cell lung cancer. Nonsynonymous mutation counts, determined by whole-exome sequencing of tumor tissue, were related to TCR repertoire features. Both alpha and beta chains were TCR-sequenced in a few hundred tumor regions, about 64 matched nontumor lung samples and roughly 50 PBMC samples obtained at surgery.

The receptor library was made with 5' RACE. These reads were obtained on a NextSeq 500. To allow correction of PCR and sequencing errors, the TCR library protocol tagged every TCR cDNA molecule with a unique molecular identifier. Per the source publication's procedure: TCR identification, UMI-based error correction and CDR3 extraction were all carried out with Decombinator tools. Expanded TCRs were defined as those above a frequency of 2 per 1,000, corresponding to the top 1% of the tumor frequency distribution. Renyi diversity was computed with the R vegan package after each repertoire had been subsampled 100 times to 5,000 TCRs. CDR3 similarity networks were built from amino acid triplet string-kernel similarity, connecting CDR3s with pairwise similarity above 0.82. Clones were called with MiXCR by TCRdb after fastp trimmed the public reads at Q25, and only in-frame beta chains were retained. Rows are unified per CDR3 protein, each entry keeping the most common DNA and genes. The V and J calls, along with clone size, are taken from TCRdb and not from the paper's own processing. Across this sample there are more than 95,000 distinct CDR3 sequences, with approximately 12% seen only once. The top ten constitute 15% to 20% of the sample.

From its cysteine to its phenylalanine, the CDR3 spans 14 amino acids. CDR3 DNA is the only sequence kept; it has 42 bases, read in frame from the first base. The germline V gene (reference sequence) gives CDR1 as SEHNR and CDR2 as FQNEAQ. Compared with germline, V lacks 1 base and J lacks 1 base; bases without a gene match: 0. The full study reports these points: Only approximately 15 patients were included in the comparisons of baseline and follow-up blood repertoires. Additional single-cell paired TCR alpha and beta sequencing was considered necessary to confirm, at a functional level, the hypothesis that regional TCRs recognize regional mutations. Ubiquitous expanded tumor TCRs were detected in blood more often at tumor resection than at routine follow-up.

This receptor was identified in a male donor with early-stage non-small cell lung cancer. In this chain, TRBV7-9 is recombined with TRBJ2-5; the junction holds 7 bases that match TRBD1. The specimen was PBMCs, collected at follow-up. In nucleotide form, the sequence is TGTGCCAGCAGCTTAGGGACAGGCCAAGAGACCCAGTACTTC. Its protein is CASSLGTGQETQYF.